This T cell receptor (beta chain) comes out of a study of Ad26.COV2.S vaccination and SARS-CoV-2 variants. Overall study results and limits: Breadth and depth estimates from TCRs may understate total T cell responses.

Treatment of the sample: some 19 received Ad26.COV2.S at low or high dose, single or two shots; 5 received placebo; per-sample allocation not given. Specimen acquisition occurred on day 63 following the initial vaccine or placebo injection. Concerning this clone itself: What it binds is unknown.

The repertoire was sequenced with immunoSEQ multiplex PCR; TCRdb's copy has only in-frame clones and lacks some. Among 250,000 or so clones listed, approximately 90% were seen once. Trimming removed 4 bases from V and 0 bases from J, with 16 bases in between. In germline, CDR1 is SGHNT, CDR2 YYREEE (reference sequence). This CDR3 contains 16 residues. The chain has TRBV5-4 and TRBJ2-5; tentative D call: TRBD1 (6 bases). This receptor was taken from a person between 18 and 59 years old who received the Ad26.COV2.S COVID-19 vaccine or a placebo. The sequences come from peripheral blood, collected in a trial of Ad26.COV2.S vaccine versus placebo. CDR3 residues: CASSPPGQRYQETQYF. The CDR3 bases are TGTGCCAGCAGCCCCCCCGGACAGAGATACCAAGAGACCCAGTACTTC.